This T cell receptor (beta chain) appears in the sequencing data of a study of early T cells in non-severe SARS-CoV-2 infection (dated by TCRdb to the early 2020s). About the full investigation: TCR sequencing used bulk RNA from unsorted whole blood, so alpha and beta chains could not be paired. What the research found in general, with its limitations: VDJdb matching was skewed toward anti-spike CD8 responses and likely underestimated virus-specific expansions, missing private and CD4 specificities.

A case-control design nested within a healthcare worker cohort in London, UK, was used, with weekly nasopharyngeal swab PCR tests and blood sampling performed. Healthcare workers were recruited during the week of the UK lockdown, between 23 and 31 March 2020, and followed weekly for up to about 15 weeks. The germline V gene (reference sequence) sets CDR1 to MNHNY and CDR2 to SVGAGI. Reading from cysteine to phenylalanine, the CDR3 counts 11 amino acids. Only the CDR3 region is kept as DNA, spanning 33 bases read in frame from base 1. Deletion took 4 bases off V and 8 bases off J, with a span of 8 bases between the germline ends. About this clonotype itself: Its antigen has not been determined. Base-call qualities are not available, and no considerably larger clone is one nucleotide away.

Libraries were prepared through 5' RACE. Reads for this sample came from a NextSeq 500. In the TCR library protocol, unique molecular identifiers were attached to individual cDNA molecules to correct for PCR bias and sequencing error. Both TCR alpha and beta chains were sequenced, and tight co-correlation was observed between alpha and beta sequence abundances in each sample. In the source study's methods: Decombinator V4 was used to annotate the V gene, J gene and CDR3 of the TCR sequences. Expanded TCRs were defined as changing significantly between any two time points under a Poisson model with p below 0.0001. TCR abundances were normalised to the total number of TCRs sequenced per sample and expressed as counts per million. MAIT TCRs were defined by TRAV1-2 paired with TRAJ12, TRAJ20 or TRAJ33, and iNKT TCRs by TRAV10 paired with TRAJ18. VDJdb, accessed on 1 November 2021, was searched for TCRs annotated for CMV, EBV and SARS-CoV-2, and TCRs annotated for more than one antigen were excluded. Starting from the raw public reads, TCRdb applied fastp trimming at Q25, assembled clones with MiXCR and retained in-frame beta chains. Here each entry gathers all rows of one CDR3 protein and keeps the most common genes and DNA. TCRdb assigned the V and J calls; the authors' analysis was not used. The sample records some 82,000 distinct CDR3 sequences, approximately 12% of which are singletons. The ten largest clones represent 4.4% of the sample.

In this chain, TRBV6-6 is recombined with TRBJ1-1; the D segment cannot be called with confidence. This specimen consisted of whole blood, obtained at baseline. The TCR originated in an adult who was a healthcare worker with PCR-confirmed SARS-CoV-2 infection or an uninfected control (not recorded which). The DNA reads TGTGCCAGCAGTTCTATTAAGGAAGCTTTCTTT. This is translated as CASSSIKEAFF.